This is a list of T cell receptor beta chains from one sample in a study of cytomegalovirus exposure and HLA in healthy donors. Profiling relied on immunoSEQ multiplex PCR, and the TCRdb table lists in-frame clones only, not all of them. This table holds approximately 150,000 clones, about 66% found once. The material sequenced was PBMCs. The receptors come from a male donor in good health and CMV-seronegative. CDR3s include the opening cysteine and the closing phenylalanine or tryptophan. A D gene is named only where the DNA matches it firmly. Clone size appears in some rows only: once, few, many, or a class for an expanded clone.

>TRBJ2-7|few|.|TRBV5-1
CASSPLGGTYEQYF
TGCGCCAGCAGCCCCTTAGGAGGGACCTACGAGCAGTACTTC
>TRBJ1-1|few|TRBD1|TRBV29-1
CSVEDPTGGSGGEAFF
TGCAGCGTTGAAGATCCTACAGGGGGTAGCGGTGGTGAAGCTTTCTTT
>TRBJ1-2|.|TRBD1|TRBV6-1
CASSGPRDRGFYGYTF
TGTGCCAGCAGTGGTCCCCGGGACAGGGGCTTCTATGGCTACACCTTC
>TRBJ1-5|.|.|TRBV6-5
CASGSGVMGQPQHF
TGTGCCAGCGGATCAGGGGTGATGGGGCAGCCCCAGCATTTT
>TRBJ2-7|.|TRBD1|TRBV7-9
CASSSGQGVFYEQYF
TGTGCCAGCAGCTCGGGACAGGGAGTTTTCTACGAGCAGTACTTC
>TRBJ2-3|.|.|TRBV9
CASSVRSGQSTDTQYF
TGTGCCAGCAGCGTTCGGAGCGGGCAAAGCACAGATACGCAGTATTTT
>TRBJ1-2|.|TRBD1|TRBV19
CASKRTGSYGYTF
TGTGCCAGCAAAAGGACAGGCTCCTATGGCTACACCTTC
>TRBJ1-6|.|.|TRBV7-2
CASSPRDNSPLHF
TGTGCCAGCAGCCCCAGGGATAATTCACCCCTCCACTTT
>TRBJ1-4|.|TRBD1|TRBV9
CASSVYGTETEKLFF
TGTGCCAGCAGCGTTTACGGGACAGAGACCGAAAAACTGTTTTTT
>TRBJ1-1|.|.|TRBV1
CTSSHGGQPHTEAFF
TGCACCAGCAGCCATGGAGGACAGCCTCACACTGAAGCTTTCTTT
>TRBJ2-7|once|.|TRBV28
CASSLRYEQYF
TGTGCCAGCAGTCTGAGATACGAGCAGTACTTC
>TRBJ1-4|few|TRBD1|TRBV7-9
CASRAQTGVNEKLFF
TGTGCCAGCAGGGCCCAGACAGGGGTTAATGAAAAACTGTTTTTT
>TRBJ2-1|.|TRBD2|TRBV30
CAWSVRSSGLGNEQFF
TGTGCCTGGAGTGTACGGTCTAGCGGGTTGGGGAATGAGCAGTTCTTC
>TRBJ2-7|few|.|TRBV5-6
CASSLAGYFYEQYF
TGTGCCAGCAGCTTGGCCGGGTATTTCTACGAGCAGTACTTC
>TRBJ1-1|.|.|TRBV6-5
CASSYSGGVSTEAFF
TGTGCCAGCAGTTACTCGGGCGGGGTGAGCACTGAAGCTTTCTTT
>TRBJ1-5|.|.|TRBV7-8
CASSLRRDFSNQPQHF
TGTGCCAGCAGCTTACGGCGGGATTTTAGCAATCAGCCCCAGCATTTT
>TRBJ2-1|.|.|TRBV19
CASSPSGSYNEQFF
TGTGCCAGTAGTCCCTCGGGGTCCTACAATGAGCAGTTCTTC
>TRBJ2-3|few|TRBD2|TRBV29-1
CSSEGGGEGTQYF
TGCAGCTCCGAGGGCGGGGGGGAGGGGACGCAGTATTTT
>TRBJ1-4|few|TRBD1|TRBV29-1
CSVGEAGTGTWF
TGCAGCGTGGGGGAAGCCGGGACAGGGACCTGGTTT
>TRBJ1-6|.|.|TRBV7-9
CASSWANNSPLHF
TGTGCCAGCAGCTGGGCCAATAATTCACCCCTCCACTTT
>TRBJ2-1|few|.|TRBV30
CAWSLVYNEQFF
TGTGCCTGGAGTCTCGTTTACAATGAGCAGTTCTTC
>TRBJ2-3|.|TRBD2|TRBV28
CASSSRGADTQYF
TGTGCCAGCAGTTCCCGGGGGGCAGATACGCAGTATTTT
>TRBJ1-1|.|.|TRBV11-3
CASSFGGNTEAFF
TGTGCCAGCAGCTTTGGAGGGAACACTGAAGCTTTCTTT
>TRBJ2-5|.|TRBD2|TRBV7-9
CASSTRGGETQYF
TGTGCCAGCAGCACCCGGGGGGGAGAGACCCAGTACTTC
>TRBJ2-1|.|TRBD2|TRBV6-1
CASTTGSSGANEQFF
TGTGCCAGCACCACGGGGTCTAGCGGGGCCAATGAGCAGTTCTTC
>TRBJ2-5|few|.|TRBV5-4
CASSLSLRGAGETQYF
TGTGCCAGCAGCTTGAGTCTCCGGGGGGCGGGAGAGACCCAGTACTTC
>TRBJ1-2|.|.|TRBV28
CASRAYYGYTF
TGTGCCAGCAGGGCCTACTATGGCTACACCTTC
>TRBJ2-7|.|.|TRBV2
CASSLTAYEQYF
TGTGCCAGCTCCCTCACAGCCTACGAGCAGTACTTC
>TRBJ2-5|.|.|TRBV7-8
CASRNTGFQETQYF
TGTGCCAGCAGAAATACAGGATTCCAAGAGACCCAGTACTTC